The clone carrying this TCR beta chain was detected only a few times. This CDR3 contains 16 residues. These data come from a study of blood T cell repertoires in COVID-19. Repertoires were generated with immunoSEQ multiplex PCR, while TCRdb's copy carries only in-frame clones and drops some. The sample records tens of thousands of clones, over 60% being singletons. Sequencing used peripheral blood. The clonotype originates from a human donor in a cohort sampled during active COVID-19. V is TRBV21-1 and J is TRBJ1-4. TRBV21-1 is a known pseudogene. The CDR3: CASSKVLTLRGEKLFF. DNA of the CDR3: TGTGCCAGCAGCAAAGTTTTGACCCTGCGGGGTGAAAAACTGTTTTTT.